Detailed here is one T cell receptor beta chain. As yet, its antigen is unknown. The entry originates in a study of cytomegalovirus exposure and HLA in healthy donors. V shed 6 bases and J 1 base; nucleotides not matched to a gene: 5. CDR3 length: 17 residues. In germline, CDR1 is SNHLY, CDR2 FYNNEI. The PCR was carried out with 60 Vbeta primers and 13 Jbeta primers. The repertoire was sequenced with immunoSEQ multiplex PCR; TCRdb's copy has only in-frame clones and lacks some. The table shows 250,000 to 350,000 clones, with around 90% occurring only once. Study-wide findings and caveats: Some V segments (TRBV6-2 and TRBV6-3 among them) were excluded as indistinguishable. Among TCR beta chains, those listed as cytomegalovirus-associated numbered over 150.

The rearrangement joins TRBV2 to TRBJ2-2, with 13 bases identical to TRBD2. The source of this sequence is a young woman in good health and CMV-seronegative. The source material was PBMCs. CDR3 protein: CASRGGTSGENTGELFF. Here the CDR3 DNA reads TGTGCCAGCAGGGGCGGGACTAGCGGGGAGAACACCGGGGAGCTGTTTTTT.